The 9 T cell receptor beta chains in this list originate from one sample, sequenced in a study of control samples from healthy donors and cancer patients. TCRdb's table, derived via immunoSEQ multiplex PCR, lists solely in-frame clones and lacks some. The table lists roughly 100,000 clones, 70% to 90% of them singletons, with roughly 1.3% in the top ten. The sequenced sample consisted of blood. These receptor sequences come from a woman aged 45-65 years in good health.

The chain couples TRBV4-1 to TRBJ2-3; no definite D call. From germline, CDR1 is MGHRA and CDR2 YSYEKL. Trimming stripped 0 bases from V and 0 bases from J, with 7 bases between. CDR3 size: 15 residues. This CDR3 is CASSQDSRSTDTQYF. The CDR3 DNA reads TGCGCCAGCAGCCAAGATTCAAGGAGCACAGATACGCAGTATTTT.

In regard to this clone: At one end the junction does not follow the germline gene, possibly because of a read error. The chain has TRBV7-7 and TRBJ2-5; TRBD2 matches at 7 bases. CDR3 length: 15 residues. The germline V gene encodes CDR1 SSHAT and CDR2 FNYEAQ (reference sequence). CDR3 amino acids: CASSWGSGVWETQYF. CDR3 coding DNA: TGTGCTAGCAGCTGGGGGAGCGGGGTATGGGAGACCCAGTACTTC. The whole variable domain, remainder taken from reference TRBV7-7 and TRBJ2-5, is GAGVSQSPRYKVTKRGQDVTLRCDPISSHATLYWYQQALGQGPEFLTYFNYEAQPDKSGLPSDRFSAERPEGSISTLTIQRTEQRDSAMYRCASSWGSGVWETQYFGPGTRLLVL.

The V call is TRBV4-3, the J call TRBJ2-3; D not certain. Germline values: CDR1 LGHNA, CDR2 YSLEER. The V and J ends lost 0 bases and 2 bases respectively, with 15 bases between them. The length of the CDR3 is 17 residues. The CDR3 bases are TGCGCCAGCAGCCAAGATATGGGCGTTGGCGTCACAGATACGCAGTATTTT. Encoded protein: CASSQDMGVGVTDTQYF.

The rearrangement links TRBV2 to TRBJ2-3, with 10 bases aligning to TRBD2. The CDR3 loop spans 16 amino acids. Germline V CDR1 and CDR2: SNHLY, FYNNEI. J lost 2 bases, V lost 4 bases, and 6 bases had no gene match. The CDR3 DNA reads TGTGCCAGCAGTGCCAGGCTAGCGGGGGCCACAGATACGCAGTATTTT. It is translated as CASSARLAGATDTQYF.

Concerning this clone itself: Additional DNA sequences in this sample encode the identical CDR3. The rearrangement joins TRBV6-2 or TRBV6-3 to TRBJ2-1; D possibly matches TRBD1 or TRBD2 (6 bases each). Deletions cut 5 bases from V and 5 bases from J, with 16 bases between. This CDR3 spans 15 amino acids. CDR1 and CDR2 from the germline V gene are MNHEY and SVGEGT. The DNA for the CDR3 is TGTGCCAGCAGTCCCGGGAGAGGGGACAACAATGAGCAGTTCTTC. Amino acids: CASSPGRGDNNEQFF.

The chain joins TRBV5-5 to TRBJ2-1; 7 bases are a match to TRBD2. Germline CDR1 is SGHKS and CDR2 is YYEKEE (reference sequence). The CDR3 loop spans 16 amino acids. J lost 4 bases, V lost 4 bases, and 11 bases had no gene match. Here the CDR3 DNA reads TGTGCCAGCAGCCTCCCGGGGAGCGGGATGTACAATGAGCAGTTCTTC. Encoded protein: CASSLPGSGMYNEQFF. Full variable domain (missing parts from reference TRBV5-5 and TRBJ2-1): DAGVTQSPTHLIKTRGQQVTLRCSPISGHKSVSWYQQVLGQGPQFIFQYYEKEERGRGNFPDRFSARQFPNYSSELNVNALLLGDSALYLCASSLPGSGMYNEQFFGPGTRLTVL.

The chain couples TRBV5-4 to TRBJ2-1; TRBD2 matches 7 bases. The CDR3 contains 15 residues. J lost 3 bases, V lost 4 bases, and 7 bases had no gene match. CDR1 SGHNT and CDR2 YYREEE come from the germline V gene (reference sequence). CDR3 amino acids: CASSRLAELYNEQFF. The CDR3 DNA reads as TGTGCCAGCAGCCGGCTAGCGGAACTCTACAATGAGCAGTTCTTC.

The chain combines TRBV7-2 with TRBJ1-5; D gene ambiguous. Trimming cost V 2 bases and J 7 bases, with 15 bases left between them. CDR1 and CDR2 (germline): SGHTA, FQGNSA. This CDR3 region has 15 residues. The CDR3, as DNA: TGTGCCAGCAGCTTAACTTCGGACGGGATGCAGCCCCAGCATTTT. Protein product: CASSLTSDGMQPQHF. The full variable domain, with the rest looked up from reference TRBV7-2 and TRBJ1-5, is GAGVSQSPSNKVTEKGKDVELRCDPISGHTALYWYRQSLGQGLEFLIYFQGNSAPDKSGLPSDRFSAERTGGSVSTLTIQRTQQEDSAVYLCASSLTSDGMQPQHFGDGTRLSIL.

As DNA, the CDR3 is TGTGCCAGCAGCGACGGACAGGGCGATTATGGCTACACCTTC. It is translated as CASSDGQGDYGYTF. This chain links TRBV7-6 with TRBJ1-2, with 8 bases fitting TRBD1. V shed 5 bases, J shed 5 bases, and the junction held 7 bases outside the gene matches. The CDR3 extends over 14 amino acids. Per the germline V gene, CDR1 is SGHVS and CDR2 is FNYEAQ.